These 12 T cell receptor beta chains were all obtained from the same sample, sequenced in a study of blood T cell repertoires in COVID-19. Here immunoSEQ multiplex PCR was the method, and the copy in TCRdb shows in-frame clones only, minus some. The sample lists about 14,000 clones, roughly 82% occurring once. Sequenced: peripheral blood. The receptors were sampled from a woman in her forties or fifties with active or convalescent COVID-19.

The chain combines TRBV7-8 with TRBJ2-3, with 9 bases that match TRBD1. CDR3 length equals 16 residues. Germline trimming cut 4 bases from V and 3 bases from J; bases unmatched to any gene: 8. CDR1 is SGHVS and CDR2 is FQNEAQ in the germline V gene. The DNA for the CDR3 is TGTGCCAGCAGCTCGAAACAGGGGGCGACTACAGATACGCAGTATTTT. It yields the protein CASSSKQGATTDTQYF.

The V and J genes are TRBV4-1 and TRBJ2-2, with D possibly TRBD2 on 5 matching bases. This CDR3 is 14 amino acids long. CDR1 and CDR2 from the germline V gene are MGHRA and YSYEKL. V was cut by 3 bases and J by 1 base, with 6 bases left in between. The DNA for the CDR3 is TGCGCCAGCAGCCACGAGGGGAACACCGGGGAGCTGTTTTTT. Translating it yields CASSHEGNTGELFF.

This sequence joins TRBV27 and TRBJ2-1; the match to TRBD1 covers 7 bases. This CDR3 has 15 amino acids. Trimming cost V 3 bases and J 6 bases; bases outside gene matches: 8. CDR1 and CDR2 from the germline V gene are MNHEY and SMNVEV (reference sequence). The CDR3 nucleotides are TGTGCCAGCAGTTTCGGGACAGCCCCGGGCAATGAGCAGTTCTTC. Translating it yields CASSFGTAPGNEQFF.

The chain combines TRBV7-9 with TRBJ1-4; D is perhaps TRBD1 (5 bases). Looked up from germline, CDR1 is SEHNR and CDR2 is FQNEAQ (reference sequence). CDR3 size: 15 residues. The V and J ends lost 0 bases and 4 bases respectively, with 9 bases between them. This CDR3 reads CASSLARQGNEKLFF. The CDR3 bases are TGTGCCAGCAGCTTAGCGCGGCAGGGTAATGAAAAACTGTTTTTT.

This clone was found once. The chain employs TRBV7-8 and TRBJ2-7; D is undetermined. Germline V CDR1 and CDR2: SGHVS, FQNEAQ. Trimming took off 0 bases at V and 9 bases at J, with 15 bases between the two ends. The CDR3 spans 14 residues. The CDR3 loop reads CASSLAAPRRVQYF. The CDR3 DNA reads TGTGCCAGCAGCTTAGCTGCGCCCAGACGGGTGCAGTACTTC. The variable domain in full, completed from reference TRBV7-8 and TRBJ2-7, reads GAGVSQSPRYKVAKRGQDVALRCDPISGHVSLFWYQQALGQGPEFLTYFQNEAQLDKSGLPSDRFFAERPEGSVSTLKIQRTQQEDSAVYLCASSLAAPRRVQYFGPGTRLTVT.

The J gene is TRBJ1-2, the V gene TRBV29-1; D ambiguous. Germline-derived CDR1 and CDR2 are SQVTM and ANQGSEA. CDR3 length: 9 residues. Trimming removed 8 bases from V and 8 bases from J, with 9 bases in between. CDR3 DNA sequence: TGCAGCACTGCGGAGGGCTACACCTTC. It encodes CSTAEGYTF.

The chain is built from TRBV29-1 and TRBJ1-2, with TRBD1 identical over 10 bases. The germline V gene encodes CDR1 SQVTM and CDR2 ANQGSEA. Trimming took 4 bases from V and 6 from J; bases not matched to a gene: 14. CDR3 size: 16 residues. DNA of the CDR3: TGCAGCGTTGTCTCCTACCGGGACAGGGGATTAAATGGCTACACCTTC. Translation: CSVVSYRDRGLNGYTF.

This clone was detected only a few times. The chain carries TRBV28 and TRBJ2-7; D is perhaps TRBD1 (5 bases). The CDR3 has 15 amino acids. Deletions cut 6 bases from V and 2 bases from J, with 17 bases between. The germline CDR1 and CDR2 sequences are MDHEN and SYDVKM. CDR3 sequence reads: CASSNPGGQPYEQYF. CDR3 nucleotides: TGTGCCAGCAGCAATCCCGGTGGACAACCCTACGAGCAGTACTTC.

The rearrangement joins TRBV7-9 to TRBJ1-3, with 7 bases aligning to TRBD1. Trimming at V came to 2 bases and at J to 2 bases, leaving 0 bases not matched to a gene. The CDR3 length is 14 residues. CDR1 and CDR2 (germline): SEHNR, FQNEAQ (reference sequence). This chain's CDR3 is CASSLQGAGNTIYF. CDR3 nucleotide sequence: TGTGCCAGCAGCTTACAGGGGGCTGGAAACACCATATATTTT. The whole variable domain, remainder taken from reference TRBV7-9 and TRBJ1-3, is DTGVSQNPRHKITKRGQNVTFRCDPISEHNRLYWYRQTLGQGPEFLTYFQNEAQLEKSRLLSDRFSAERPKGSFSTLEIQRTEQGDSAMYLCASSLQGAGNTIYFGEGSWLTVV.

The chain links TRBV18 to TRBJ2-3; D may be TRBD1 (5 bases). CDR1 and CDR2 from the germline V gene are KGHSH and LQKENI. There are 15 residues in the CDR3. V lost 6 bases and J 0 bases, leaving 13 bases between the germline ends. CDR3 sequence reads: CASSAGLTSTDTQYF. CDR3 sequence (DNA): TGTGCCAGCTCTGCAGGGCTGACTAGCACAGATACGCAGTATTTT.

The chain carries TRBV5-1 and TRBJ2-7; the match to TRBD2 covers 8 bases. Germline CDR1 SGHRS, CDR2 YFSETQ. V was clipped by 4 bases and J by 1 base; unmatched bases: 4. The CDR3 has 14 residues. CDR3 protein: CASSPLADSYEQYF. The CDR3 DNA sequence: TGCGCCAGCAGCCCACTAGCGGATTCCTACGAGCAGTACTTC.

This clone was counted a single time. The chain employs TRBV27 and TRBJ2-1, with D unclear. This CDR3 has 12 residues. Trimming removed 3 bases from V and 5 bases from J, with 5 bases in between. Germline assignment: CDR1 MNHEY and CDR2 SMNVEV (reference sequence). The CDR3 loop reads CASSFPNNEQFF. The CDR3 coding sequence is TGTGCCAGCAGTTTCCCAAACAATGAGCAGTTCTTC.